This T cell receptor (beta chain) was recovered during a study of beta chain features in type 1 diabetes. Populations obtained by sorting all exceeded 95% purity. The authors reverse transcribed all of the isolated RNA, so sequencing captured expressed TCRB transcripts. The table came from immunoSEQ multiplex PCR; TCRdb's copy has only in-frame clones and leaves some out. Of 250,000 to 400,000 clones in the sample, less than 15% were seen once. Germline V gene data show CDR1 as SGHTA and CDR2 as FQGNSA. V was shortened by 2 bases and J by 2 bases, with 11 bases between the two germline ends. CDR3 length: 15 amino acids. Comments on this clone: Its antigen is unidentified. Other DNA variants within this sample encode the same CDR3.

Whole-study results and caveats: Relative to healthy donors, patients appeared to have naive, central memory and Treg TCRB repertoires that were more similar. Type 1 diabetes patients had TCRB CDR3s that were shorter (moderately but significantly so) in all four CD4+ subsets. Cells that show high TCR expression could be over-represented by cDNA sequencing.

Sequenced material: central memory CD4+ T cells from blood. J is TRBJ2-3 and V is TRBV7-2; D is possibly TRBD1 or TRBD2 (6 bases each). This TCR was sampled from a man under 40 in good health. The CDR3 sequence: CASSLRGQTTDTQYF. The CDR3 nucleotides are TGTGCCAGCAGCTTACGGGGGCAGACCACAGATACGCAGTATTTT.